These 19 T cell receptor beta chains came from one sample sequenced in a study of T cell changes during pregnancy in multiple sclerosis. Produced via immunoSEQ multiplex PCR; TCRdb's table is partial and in-frame only. The table has about 72,000 clones, more than 85% seen once. This material consisted of peripheral blood, taken in the first trimester of pregnancy. The receptors here all came from a female donor in good health, enrolled as a control in a pregnancy study.

This clone was observed a handful of times. This chain joins TRBV30 and TRBJ1-5; 9 bases are shared with TRBD1. With 3 bases clipped from V and 4 bases from J, the junction kept 7 bases outside the gene matches. The germline V gene encodes CDR1 GTSNPN and CDR2 SVGIG (reference sequence). The CDR3 runs to 15 residues. The CDR3 sequence: CAWRSTGTGNQPQHF. The CDR3 DNA sequence: TGTGCCTGGAGGTCCACAGGGACAGGGAATCAGCCCCAGCATTTT.

This sequence joins TRBV29-1 and TRBJ1-5; D might be TRBD1 (5 bases). The CDR3 contains 12 residues. Trimming stripped 7 bases from V and 7 bases from J, with 14 bases between. From germline, CDR1 is SQVTM and CDR2 ANQGSEA. CDR3 amino acids: CSASFGGQPQHF. The CDR3 DNA reads TGCAGCGCTTCATTCGGGGGACAGCCCCAGCATTTT.

This chain uses TRBV7-8 with TRBJ2-7, with D unresolved. V was trimmed by 0 bases and J by 3 bases, leaving 6 bases between them. Germline-derived CDR1 and CDR2 are SGHVS and FQNEAQ. The CDR3 contains 13 residues. Here the CDR3 reads CASSLAGSYEQYF. CDR3 bases: TGTGCCAGCAGCTTAGCTGGCAGCTACGAGCAGTACTTC.

The chain recombines TRBV7-8 with TRBJ2-6; D uncertain. Germline values: CDR1 SGHVS, CDR2 FQNEAQ. The CDR3 consists of 14 residues. V lost 5 bases to trimming and J lost 0 bases, with 5 bases between them. CDR3 residues: CASSHTSGANVLTF. The DNA for the CDR3 is TGTGCCAGCAGCCACACCTCTGGGGCCAACGTCCTGACTTTC.

This chain connects TRBV5-1 to TRBJ2-2, with D possibly matching TRBD2 (6 bases). V lost 2 bases, J lost 3 bases, and 14 bases lay in between. Germline V gene data show CDR1 as SGHRS and CDR2 as YFSETQ. This CDR3 is built from 16 residues. CDR3 sequence (DNA): TGCGCCAGCAGCTTCCCGCCTAGCGCCCACACCGGGGAGCTGTTTTTT. The encoded protein is CASSFPPSAHTGELFF.

The chain has TRBV18 and TRBJ1-1; weak D call: TRBD1 (5 bases). The CDR3 is 14 amino acids. With 3 bases removed from V and 6 bases from J, the gap between germline ends came to 14 bases. Germline values: CDR1 KGHSH, CDR2 LQKENI. CDR3 region: CASSPGTPQAEAFF. The DNA for the CDR3 is TGTGCCAGCTCACCCGGGACTCCTCAAGCTGAAGCTTTCTTT.

V usage is TRBV27 and J usage is TRBJ2-1, with D unresolved. This CDR3 has 11 residues. The V end was cut by 8 bases, the J end by 3 bases, with 5 bases between. The germline CDR1 and CDR2 sequences are MNHEY and SMNVEV (reference sequence). CDR3 residues: CASGIYNEQFF. The CDR3 DNA reads TGTGCCAGCGGCATCTACAATGAGCAGTTCTTC.

The chain links TRBV5-1 to TRBJ2-2; 8 nucleotides line up with TRBD1. V gave up 3 bases and J gave up 4 bases; unmatched junction bases: 5. The length of the CDR3 is 15 residues. Germline V CDR1 and CDR2: SGHRS, YFSETQ. The DNA for the CDR3 is TGCGCCAGCAGCTGGACAGGGCTGAGCACCGGGGAGCTGTTTTTT. It yields the protein CASSWTGLSTGELFF. The whole variable domain, filled in from reference TRBV5-1 and TRBJ2-2, reads KAGVTQTPRYLIKTRGQQVTLSCSPISGHRSVSWYQQTPGQGLQFLFEYFSETQRNKGNFPGRFSGRQFSNSRSEMNVSTLELGDSALYLCASSWTGLSTGELFFGEGSRLTVL.

The chain carries TRBV21-1 and TRBJ2-5; no check of the table's D call, TRBD2, against the DNA was made. TRBV21-1 is a pseudogene segment. The CDR3 covers 16 residues. Here the CDR3 DNA reads TGTGCCAGCAGCAAACGCAAAGGGTCGGGACAAGAGACCCAGTACTTC. Its protein product is CASSKRKGSGQETQYF.

DNA for the CDR3: TGTGCCAGCAGTTCTACAGGTTATGATGGCTACACCTTC. This gives the protein CASSSTGYDGYTF. This chain joins TRBV27 and TRBJ1-2; a weak D match, TRBD1 (5 bases). The CDR3 sequence is 13 residues long. Trimming shortened V by 4 bases and J by 6 bases, and 12 bases separated the two germline ends. Germline CDR1 MNHEY, CDR2 SMNVEV (reference sequence).

This clone was detected a few times. The chain has TRBV25-1 and TRBJ2-5; D is perhaps TRBD1 (6 bases). The germline V and J ends were trimmed by 4 bases and 2 bases, with 14 bases remaining between them. Germline CDR1 MGHDK, CDR2 SYGVNS. CDR3 size: 15 residues. The CDR3 DNA sequence: TGTGCCAGCAGTGGGGAGACAGGCCTACAAGAGACCCAGTACTTC. Residues: CASSGETGLQETQYF.

The V call is TRBV2, the J call TRBJ1-5; D ambiguous. This CDR3 region has 13 residues. Germline V gene lookup returns CDR1 SNHLY and CDR2 FYNNEI. Trimming stripped 4 bases from V and 2 bases from J, with 6 bases between. This CDR3 is CASSGEGNQPQHF. The CDR3 DNA reads as TGTGCCAGCAGTGGGGAGGGCAATCAGCCCCAGCATTTT.

The rearrangement uses TRBV6-4 and TRBJ2-3; tentatively, D is TRBD2 (6 bases). Germline CDR1 MRHNA, CDR2 SNTAGT. This CDR3 is 14 amino acids long. V dropped 2 bases and J dropped 0 bases, with 6 bases sitting between them. CDR3 nucleotides: TGTGCCAGCAGTGACGGGACTAGCACAGATACGCAGTATTTT. It translates to CASSDGTSTDTQYF.

The chain carries TRBV19 and TRBJ2-5; 8 bases are a match to TRBD1. V was pared by 4 bases and J by 0 bases, with 4 bases of the junction left unmatched. The V gene's germline CDR1 is LNHDA and CDR2 SQIVND (reference sequence). This CDR3 comprises 15 residues. In DNA, the CDR3 is TGTGCCAGTAGTACAGGGGGCCGGTACCAAGAGACCCAGTACTTC. The encoded protein is CASSTGGRYQETQYF.

This sequence joins TRBV5-1 and TRBJ2-3, with TRBD2 identical over 7 bases. V lost 0 bases and J lost 1; bases outside the gene matches: 11. The length of the CDR3 is 18 residues. Germline V gene data show CDR1 as SGHRS and CDR2 as YFSETQ. The CDR3 loop reads CASSLVSSGRRRTDTQYF. CDR3 sequence (DNA): TGCGCCAGCAGCTTGGTGTCTAGCGGCCGACGCCGCACAGATACGCAGTATTTT.

The V gene is TRBV27, the J gene TRBJ2-1, with TRBD2 matching 8 bases. This CDR3 comprises 15 residues. V lost 8 bases to trimming and J lost 0 bases; unmatched junction nucleotides: 6. Germline V gene lookup returns CDR1 MNHEY and CDR2 SMNVEV (reference sequence). The CDR3 reads CASGSSGSSYNEQFF. CDR3 DNA sequence: TGTGCCAGCGGCTCAAGCGGGAGCTCCTACAATGAGCAGTTCTTC.

V is TRBV18 and J is TRBJ2-7; TRBD2 aligns across 8 bases. Per the germline V gene, CDR1 is KGHSH and CDR2 is LQKENI. The CDR3 totals 14 residues. V shed 3 bases, J shed 0 bases, and the junction held 1 base outside the gene matches. CDR3 sequence (DNA): TGTGCCAGCTCACCGACTAGCGCCTCCTACGAGCAGTACTTC. Translating gives CASSPTSASYEQYF.

The rearrangement uses TRBV2 and TRBJ2-1, with 7 bases aligning to TRBD2. There are 16 residues in the CDR3. The germline V gene encodes CDR1 SNHLY and CDR2 FYNNEI. The J segment lost 1 base and the V segment lost 2 bases, leaving 5 bases of the junction unmatched. Here the CDR3 reads CASSEYGGGSYNEQFF. In DNA form, the CDR3 reads TGTGCCAGCAGTGAATATGGGGGAGGGTCCTACAATGAGCAGTTCTTC. Full variable domain (remainder filled in from reference TRBV2 and TRBJ2-1): EPEVTQTPSHQVTQMGQEVILRCVPISNHLYFYWYRQILGQKVEFLVSFYNNEISEKSEIFDDQFSVERPDGSNFTLKIRSTKLEDSAMYFCASSEYGGGSYNEQFFGPGTRLTVL.

This clone showed up just once. The chain uses TRBV18 and TRBJ1-5; D call uncertain. The germline gives CDR1 KGHSH, CDR2 LQKENI. There are 14 residues in the CDR3. V gave up 2 bases and J gave up 2 bases, with 7 bases separating them. The CDR3 loop reads CASSPGHGNQPQHF. The CDR3 DNA reads TGTGCCAGCTCACCAGGGCATGGCAATCAGCCCCAGCATTTT.